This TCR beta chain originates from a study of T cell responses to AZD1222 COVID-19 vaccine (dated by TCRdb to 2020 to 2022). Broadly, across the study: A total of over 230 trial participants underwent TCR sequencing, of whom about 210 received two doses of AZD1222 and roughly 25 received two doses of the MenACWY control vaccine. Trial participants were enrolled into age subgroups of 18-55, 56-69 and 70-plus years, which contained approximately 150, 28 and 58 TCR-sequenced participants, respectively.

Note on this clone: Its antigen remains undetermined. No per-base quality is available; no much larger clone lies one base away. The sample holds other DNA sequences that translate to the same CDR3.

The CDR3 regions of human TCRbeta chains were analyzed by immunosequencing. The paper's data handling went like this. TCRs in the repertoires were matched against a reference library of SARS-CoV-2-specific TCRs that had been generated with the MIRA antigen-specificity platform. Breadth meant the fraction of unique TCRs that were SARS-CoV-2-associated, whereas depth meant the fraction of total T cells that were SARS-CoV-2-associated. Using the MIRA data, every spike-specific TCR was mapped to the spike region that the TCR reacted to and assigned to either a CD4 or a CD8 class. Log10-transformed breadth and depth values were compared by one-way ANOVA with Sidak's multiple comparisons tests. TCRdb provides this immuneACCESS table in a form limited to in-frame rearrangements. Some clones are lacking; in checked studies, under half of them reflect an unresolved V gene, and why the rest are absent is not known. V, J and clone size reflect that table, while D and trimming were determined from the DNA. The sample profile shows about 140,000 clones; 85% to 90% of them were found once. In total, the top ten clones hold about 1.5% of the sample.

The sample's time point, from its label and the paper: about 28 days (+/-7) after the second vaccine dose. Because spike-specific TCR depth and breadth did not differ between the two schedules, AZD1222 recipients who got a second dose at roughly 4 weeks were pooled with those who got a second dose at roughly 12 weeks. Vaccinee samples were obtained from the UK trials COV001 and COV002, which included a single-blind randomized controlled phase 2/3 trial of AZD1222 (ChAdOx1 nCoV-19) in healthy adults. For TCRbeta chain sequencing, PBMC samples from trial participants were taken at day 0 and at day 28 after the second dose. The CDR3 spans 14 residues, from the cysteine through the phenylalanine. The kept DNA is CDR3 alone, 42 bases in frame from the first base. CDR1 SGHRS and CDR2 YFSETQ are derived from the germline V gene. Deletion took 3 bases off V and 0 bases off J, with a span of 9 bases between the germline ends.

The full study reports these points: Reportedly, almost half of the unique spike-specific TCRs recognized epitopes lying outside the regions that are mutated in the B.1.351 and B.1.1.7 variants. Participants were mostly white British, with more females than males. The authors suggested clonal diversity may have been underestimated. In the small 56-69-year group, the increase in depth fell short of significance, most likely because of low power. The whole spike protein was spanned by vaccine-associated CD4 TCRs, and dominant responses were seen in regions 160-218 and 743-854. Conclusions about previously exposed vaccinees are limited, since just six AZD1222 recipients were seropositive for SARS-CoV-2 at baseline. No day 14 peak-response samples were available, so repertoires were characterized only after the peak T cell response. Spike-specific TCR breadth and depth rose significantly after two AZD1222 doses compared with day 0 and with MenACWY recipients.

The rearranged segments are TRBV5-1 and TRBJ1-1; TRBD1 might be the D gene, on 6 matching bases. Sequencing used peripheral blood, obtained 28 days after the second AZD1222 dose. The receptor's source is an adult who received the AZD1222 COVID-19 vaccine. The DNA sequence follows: TGCGCCAGCAGCTCAGGGACACTGAACACTGAAGCTTTCTTT. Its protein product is CASSSGTLNTEAFF.